What follows is one T cell receptor (beta chain) and its context. Its antigen is undetermined. Making TCR beta cDNA involved around 540 ng total RNA and a constant-region primer. Three nested multiplex PCR rounds of slightly modified ARM-PCR generated TCR beta libraries. Via MiXCR, TCRdb re-called the multiplex PCR reads, giving one row per CDR3 protein. Of 300,000 to 350,000 distinct CDR3 sequences listed, about 61% are singletons. Blood RNA came from unsorted whole blood; germline DNA was also extracted. The sample comes from a study of tumor-infiltrating lymphocytes in primary liver carcinoma. Study summary: Men and women, 30 to 69 years of age, made up the patients. Measuring about 4.2 to 10 cm across, the tumors were staged as T1-T3 N0M0. The number of productive TCRbeta reads per sample ranged from roughly 3.5 to 8 million and was similar across tissue types.

Study outcomes and limitations: CD4+ and CD8+ repertoires could not be compared in these unsorted bulk samples.

The sequence was obtained from a man aged 40-50 years with primary liver carcinoma and hepatitis B virus infection. The sequencing sample was made of peripheral blood.

CDR3 sequence: CVGWTGAGTGELFF. The CDR3 bases are TGTGTCGGATGGACAGGGGCCGGGACCGGGGAGCTGTTTTTT. The chain combines TRBV12-3 or TRBV12-4 with TRBJ2-2; TRBD1 aligns across 9 bases. This CDR3 comprises 14 residues.